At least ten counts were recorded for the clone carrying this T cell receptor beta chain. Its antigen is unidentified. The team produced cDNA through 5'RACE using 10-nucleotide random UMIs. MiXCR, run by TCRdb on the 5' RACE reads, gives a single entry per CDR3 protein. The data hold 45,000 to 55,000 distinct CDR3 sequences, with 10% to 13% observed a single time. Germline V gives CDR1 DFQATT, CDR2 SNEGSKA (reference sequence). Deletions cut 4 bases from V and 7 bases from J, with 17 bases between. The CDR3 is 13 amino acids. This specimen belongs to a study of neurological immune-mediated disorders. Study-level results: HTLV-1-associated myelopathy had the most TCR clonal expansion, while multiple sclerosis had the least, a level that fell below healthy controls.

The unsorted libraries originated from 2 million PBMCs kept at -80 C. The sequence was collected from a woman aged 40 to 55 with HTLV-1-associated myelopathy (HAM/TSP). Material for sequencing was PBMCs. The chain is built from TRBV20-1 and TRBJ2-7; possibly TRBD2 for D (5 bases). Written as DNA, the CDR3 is TGCAGTGCTACCCGTGGGAGCCTACGGGAGCAGTACTTC. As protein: CSATRGSLREQYF.